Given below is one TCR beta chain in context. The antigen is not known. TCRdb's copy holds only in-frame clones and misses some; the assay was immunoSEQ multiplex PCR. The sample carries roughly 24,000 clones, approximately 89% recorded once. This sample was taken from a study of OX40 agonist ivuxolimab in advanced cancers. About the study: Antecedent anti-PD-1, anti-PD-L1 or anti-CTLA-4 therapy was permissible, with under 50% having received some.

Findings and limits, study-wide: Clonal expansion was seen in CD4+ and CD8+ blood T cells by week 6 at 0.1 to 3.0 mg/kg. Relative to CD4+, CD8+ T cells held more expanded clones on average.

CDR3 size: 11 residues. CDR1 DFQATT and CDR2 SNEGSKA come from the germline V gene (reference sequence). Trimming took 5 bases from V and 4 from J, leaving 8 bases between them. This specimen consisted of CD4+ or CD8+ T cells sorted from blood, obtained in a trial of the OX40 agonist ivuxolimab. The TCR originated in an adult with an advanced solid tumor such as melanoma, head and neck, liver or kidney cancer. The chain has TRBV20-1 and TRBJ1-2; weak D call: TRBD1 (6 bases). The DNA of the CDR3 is TGCAGTGCTTGGGACACCTATGGCTACACCTTC. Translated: CSAWDTYGYTF.